A single sample gave rise to the 7 T cell receptor beta chains below, sequenced in a study of control samples from healthy donors and cancer patients. Sequencing used immunoSEQ multiplex PCR; TCRdb keeps in-frame clones, though not all of them. The data show approximately 100,000 clones, with about 89% seen just once and 17% held by the top ten. Sequenced: blood. All receptors derive from a woman in her fifties or sixties in good health.

The chain uses TRBV6-2 or TRBV6-3 and TRBJ1-5; D possibly corresponds to TRBD1 (5 bases). From germline, CDR1 is MNHEY and CDR2 SVGEGT. V was cut by 3 bases and J by 7 bases, with 10 bases left in between. The CDR3 covers 13 residues. The CDR3 DNA reads TGTGCCAGCAGTTATTCAGGGCACCAGCCCCAGCATTTT. Translation gives CASSYSGHQPQHF.

There are a few counts of this clone. As DNA, the CDR3 is TGTGCCTGGATTCAGAGTGAAGCTTTCTTT. This gives the protein CAWIQSEAFF. V usage is TRBV30 and J usage is TRBJ1-1; no firm D call. The V gene's germline CDR1 is GTSNPN and CDR2 SVGIG (reference sequence). CDR3 length equals 10 residues. The germline V and J ends were trimmed by 4 bases and 7 bases, with 7 bases remaining between them.

This clone was seen a handful of times. The rearrangement links TRBV19 to TRBJ2-4; 7 nucleotides line up with TRBD1. The CDR3 sequence is 12 residues long. The V gene end was trimmed by 9 bases and the J gene end by 2 bases; junction bases not matched to a gene: 1. In germline, CDR1 is LNHDA, CDR2 SQIVND (reference sequence). This chain's CDR3 is CASRGTKNIQYF. CDR3 DNA sequence: TGTGCCAGCAGGGGGACCAAAAACATTCAGTACTTC.

The gene calls are TRBV19 and TRBJ2-1; D could derive from TRBD1 or TRBD2 (6 bases each). V was pared by 3 bases and J by 10 bases, with 19 bases between. Germline V gene lookup returns CDR1 LNHDA and CDR2 SQIVND (reference sequence). CDR3 size: 15 residues. CDR3 protein: CASSMGGGGLWEQFF. The DNA of the CDR3 is TGTGCCAGTAGTATGGGCGGAGGGGGGCTTTGGGAGCAGTTCTTC.

V usage is TRBV18 and J usage is TRBJ2-1, with unresolved D. The CDR3 loop spans 16 amino acids. V lost 4 bases, J lost 0 bases, and 13 bases lay in between. The V gene's germline CDR1 is KGHSH and CDR2 LQKENI. CDR3 loop: CASSRLGPLSYNEQFF. CDR3 nucleotides: TGTGCCAGCTCACGGCTAGGCCCCCTCTCCTACAATGAGCAGTTCTTC.

This clone was seen a single time. The chain uses TRBV19 and TRBJ1-1, with a possible D match to TRBD1 (5 bases). Trimming took 7 bases from V and 5 from J, leaving 17 bases between them. The CDR3 contains 14 residues. Germline V gives CDR1 LNHDA, CDR2 SQIVND (reference sequence). For the CDR3, the DNA is TGTGCCAGTAATCCCGAGGGGCCGCGGACTGAAGCTTTCTTT. Translating gives CASNPEGPRTEAFF.

The V and J genes are TRBV7-3 and TRBJ2-1; the match to TRBD2 covers 9 bases. CDR3 length equals 15 residues. The germline V gene has CDR1 SGHTA and CDR2 FQGTGA. Trimming at V came to 1 base and at J to 5 bases, leaving 3 bases not matched to a gene. CDR3 loop: CASSLMGGRDNEQFF. The CDR3 DNA reads as TGTGCCAGCAGCTTAATGGGCGGGAGGGACAATGAGCAGTTCTTC.